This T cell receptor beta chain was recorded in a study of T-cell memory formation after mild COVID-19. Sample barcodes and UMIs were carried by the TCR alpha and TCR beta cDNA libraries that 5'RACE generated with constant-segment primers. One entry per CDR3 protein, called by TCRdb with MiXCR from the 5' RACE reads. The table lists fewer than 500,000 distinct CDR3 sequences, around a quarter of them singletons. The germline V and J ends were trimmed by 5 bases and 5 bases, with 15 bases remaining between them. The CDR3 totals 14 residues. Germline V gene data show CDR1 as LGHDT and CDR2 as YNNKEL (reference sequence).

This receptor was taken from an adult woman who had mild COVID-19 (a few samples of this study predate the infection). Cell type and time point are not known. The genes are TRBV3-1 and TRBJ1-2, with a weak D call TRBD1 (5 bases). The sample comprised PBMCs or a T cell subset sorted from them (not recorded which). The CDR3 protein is CASSSPGRKYGYTF. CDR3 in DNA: TGTGCCAGCAGCTCACCGGGACGGAAATATGGCTACACCTTC.